This paragraph covers one TCR beta chain sequence. As yet, its antigen is unknown. The length of the CDR3 is 16 residues. The V gene end was trimmed by 0 bases and the J gene end by 10 bases; junction bases not matched to a gene: 8. In germline, CDR1 is SGHVS, CDR2 FNYEAQ. This specimen belongs to a study of cytomegalovirus exposure and HLA in healthy donors. Study outcomes and limitations: Subsequent analysis found a tendency for first-cohort TCR clusters to co-occur within the approximately 130 validation repertoires. The study designated around 150 TCR beta chains cytomegalovirus-associated. While the bulk of TCR sequences proved rare, some public TCRs turned up in many donors.

Some clones are missing from TCRdb's copy, which holds only in-frame ones; the method was immunoSEQ multiplex PCR. The sample comprises some 110,000 clones, 88% of which are singletons, and around 2% rests with the top ten. Separation from the roughly 700-subject first cohort characterized the roughly 130-subject validation cohort, to which the donors belonged. This TCR derives from a young man in good health and CMV-seronegative. The chain is built from TRBV7-6 and TRBJ1-6; 8 bases line up with TRBD1. Material for sequencing was PBMCs. CDR3 loop: CASSLAPTGGGSPLHF. CDR3 in DNA: TGTGCCAGCAGCTTAGCCCCAACAGGGGGAGGATCACCCCTCCACTTT. The full variable domain, rest sourced from reference TRBV7-6 and TRBJ1-6, is GAGVSQSPRYKVTKRGQDVALRCDPISGHVSLYWYRQALGQGPEFLTYFNYEAQQDKSGLPNDRFSAERPEGSISTLTIQRTEQRDSAMYRCASSLAPTGGGSPLHFGNGTRLTVT.